The text below deals with one TCR beta chain. In TCRdb, the PCR reads were re-called with MiXCR into one record per CDR3 protein. The top ten hold under 25% of the sample, which has around 1,600 distinct CDR3 sequences, about 45% seen once. The sample comes from a study of immune characterization of retroperitoneal liposarcoma. Germline lookup yields CDR1 SGHDN and CDR2 FVKESK. Trimming left V 0 bases short and J 2 bases short, with 14 bases between. The CDR3 sequence is 17 residues long. The sequenced sample was tumor tissue. The TCR originated in a female donor with retroperitoneal liposarcoma. The chain employs TRBV14 and TRBJ2-1; the D is unclear. In DNA form, the CDR3 reads TGTGCCAGCAGCCAAGATCTCGGCCCCCTAGCCTACAATGAGCAGTTCTTC. It specifies CASSQDLGPLAYNEQFF.